This is a list of T cell receptor beta chains from one sample in a study of blood T cell repertoires in COVID-19. Clones were sequenced by immunoSEQ multiplex PCR, and TCRdb holds only the in-frame ones, with some missing. The table includes approximately 350,000 clones, more than 75% detected once. Sequenced sample: PBMCs or T cells enriched from blood (not recorded which). These receptors were obtained from a woman in her twenties or thirties who had recovered from COVID-19. The CDR3 runs from the conserved cysteine through the conserved F or W. The D gene is left open where the match is weak. A row's size may be missing; if present it is once, few, many or a size class.

j_call: TRBJ1-1; d_call: .; v_call: TRBV10-3; cdr3_length: 13; clone_size: .; cdr3_aa: CAIRAGVLTEAFF; cdr3_nt: TGTGCCATCAGAGCAGGGGTTCTAACTGAAGCTTTCTTT
j_call: TRBJ2-7; d_call: .; v_call: TRBV27; cdr3_length: 14; clone_size: .; cdr3_aa: CASSLSRESYEQYF; cdr3_nt: TGTGCCAGCAGTTTATCGAGGGAATCCTACGAGCAGTACTTC
j_call: TRBJ2-4; d_call: TRBD2; v_call: TRBV19; cdr3_length: 16; clone_size: .; cdr3_aa: CATRLAGGVAKNIQYF; cdr3_nt: TGTGCCACCCGACTAGCGGGGGGGGTAGCCAAAAACATTCAGTACTTC
j_call: TRBJ1-2; d_call: TRBD1; v_call: TRBV13; cdr3_length: 13; clone_size: .; cdr3_aa: CASSRDSFYGYTF; cdr3_nt: TGTGCCAGCAGCCGGGACAGCTTCTATGGCTACACCTTC
j_call: TRBJ1-5; d_call: .; v_call: TRBV28; cdr3_length: 17; clone_size: once; cdr3_aa: CASIRSGGERRNQPQHF; cdr3_nt: TGTGCCAGCATCCGGTCAGGAGGCGAACGCCGCAATCAGCCCCAGCATTTT
j_call: TRBJ2-1; d_call: TRBD2; v_call: TRBV24-1; cdr3_length: 16; clone_size: .; cdr3_aa: CATSDPGTSGINEQFF; cdr3_nt: TGTGCCACCAGTGATCCCGGGACTAGCGGGATAAATGAGCAGTTCTTC
j_call: TRBJ1-4; d_call: TRBD1; v_call: TRBV5-1; cdr3_length: 14; clone_size: .; cdr3_aa: CASSLVQGNEKLFF; cdr3_nt: TGCGCCAGCAGCTTGGTACAGGGGAATGAAAAACTGTTTTTT
j_call: TRBJ1-1; d_call: .; v_call: TRBV24-1; cdr3_length: 14; clone_size: .; cdr3_aa: CATSVPDLNTEAFF; cdr3_nt: TGTGCCACCAGTGTACCAGACTTGAACACTGAAGCTTTCTTT
j_call: TRBJ2-3; d_call: TRBD2; v_call: TRBV20-1; cdr3_length: 15; clone_size: once; cdr3_aa: CSASLAGGPTDTQYF; cdr3_nt: TGCAGTGCTAGTCTAGCGGGGGGCCCCACAGATACGCAGTATTTT
j_call: TRBJ2-7; d_call: .; v_call: TRBV15; cdr3_length: 15; clone_size: .; cdr3_aa: CATSRDPDSTYEQYF; cdr3_nt: TGTGCCACCAGCAGAGATCCGGACAGTACCTACGAGCAGTACTTC
j_call: TRBJ1-2; d_call: .; v_call: TRBV3-1/TRBV3-2; cdr3_length: 14; clone_size: .; cdr3_aa: CASSQAGVSYGYTF; cdr3_nt: TGTGCCAGCAGCCAGGCAGGGGTTAGCTATGGCTACACCTTC
j_call: TRBJ2-3; d_call: .; v_call: TRBV9; cdr3_length: 15; clone_size: .; cdr3_aa: CASSVDAAATDTQYF; cdr3_nt: TGTGCCAGCAGCGTAGACGCGGCAGCCACAGATACGCAGTATTTT
j_call: TRBJ2-7; d_call: TRBD2; v_call: TRBV7-8; cdr3_length: 14; clone_size: .; cdr3_aa: CASSLVSSGDEQYF; cdr3_nt: TGTGCCAGCAGCTTAGTGTCTAGCGGGGACGAGCAGTACTTC
j_call: TRBJ1-2; d_call: TRBD1; v_call: TRBV27; cdr3_length: 15; clone_size: once; cdr3_aa: CASSPSDRVNYGYTF; cdr3_nt: TGTGCCAGCAGTCCCTCAGACAGGGTTAACTATGGCTACACCTTC
j_call: TRBJ1-2; d_call: TRBD1; v_call: TRBV7-9; cdr3_length: 13; clone_size: .; cdr3_aa: CASSLGTVNGYTF; cdr3_nt: TGTGCCAGCAGCCTTGGGACAGTAAATGGCTACACCTTC
j_call: TRBJ2-1; d_call: .; v_call: TRBV21-1; cdr3_length: 16; clone_size: .; cdr3_aa: CASSKVGGRGVNEQFF; cdr3_nt: TGTGCCAGCAGCAAAGTGGGCGGGAGAGGAGTCAATGAGCAGTTCTTC
j_call: TRBJ1-4; d_call: TRBD1; v_call: TRBV28; cdr3_length: 16; clone_size: .; cdr3_aa: CASRPYVRGTNEKLFF; cdr3_nt: TGTGCCAGCAGACCCTATGTCAGGGGGACTAATGAAAAACTGTTTTTT
j_call: TRBJ1-2; d_call: .; v_call: TRBV5-1; cdr3_length: 13; clone_size: .; cdr3_aa: CASSLDRVTGYTF; cdr3_nt: TGCGCCAGCAGCTTGGACAGGGTGACGGGCTACACCTTC
j_call: TRBJ2-7; d_call: TRBD2; v_call: TRBV19; cdr3_length: 14; clone_size: .; cdr3_aa: CASSISSGIYEQYF; cdr3_nt: TGTGCCAGTAGTATCTCTAGCGGGATCTACGAGCAGTACTTC
j_call: TRBJ1-4; d_call: TRBD1; v_call: TRBV4-2; cdr3_length: 15; clone_size: .; cdr3_aa: CASSQDRDRGEKLFF; cdr3_nt: TGTGCCAGCAGCCAAGATCGGGACAGGGGCGAAAAACTGTTTTTT
j_call: TRBJ2-3; d_call: .; v_call: TRBV5-1; cdr3_length: 16; clone_size: .; cdr3_aa: CASSLAGPSGTDTQYF; cdr3_nt: TGCGCCAGCAGCTTGGCCGGTCCTAGCGGCACAGATACGCAGTATTTT
j_call: TRBJ2-7; d_call: .; v_call: TRBV25-1; cdr3_length: 14; clone_size: few; cdr3_aa: CASSDLGRPYEQYF; cdr3_nt: TGTGCCAGCAGTGACCTAGGGAGGCCCTACGAGCAGTACTTC
j_call: TRBJ2-3; d_call: TRBD1; v_call: TRBV5-4; cdr3_length: 16; clone_size: .; cdr3_aa: CASSLRGRGLGDTQYF; cdr3_nt: TGTGCCAGCAGCTTGAGGGGCAGGGGGCTGGGAGATACGCAGTATTTT
j_call: TRBJ1-2; d_call: .; v_call: TRBV3-1/TRBV3-2; cdr3_length: 12; clone_size: .; cdr3_aa: CASSIGGGGYTF; cdr3_nt: TGTGCCAGCAGCATAGGAGGAGGTGGCTACACCTTC
j_call: TRBJ2-2; d_call: TRBD1; v_call: TRBV9; cdr3_length: 12; clone_size: .; cdr3_aa: CASSRDRGILFF; cdr3_nt: TGTGCCAGCAGCCGAGACAGGGGGATTCTGTTTTTT
j_call: TRBJ2-1; d_call: TRBD1; v_call: TRBV24-1; cdr3_length: 15; clone_size: .; cdr3_aa: CATSDSRTGGNEQFF; cdr3_nt: TGTGCCACCAGTGACTCCAGGACAGGGGGGAATGAGCAGTTCTTC
j_call: TRBJ2-7; d_call: TRBD2; v_call: TRBV5-1; cdr3_length: 15; clone_size: .; cdr3_aa: CASSETTSGAYEQYF; cdr3_nt: TGCGCCAGCAGCGAAACGACTAGCGGGGCCTACGAGCAGTACTTC
j_call: TRBJ1-5; d_call: TRBD1; v_call: TRBV10-3; cdr3_length: 12; clone_size: .; cdr3_aa: CATRQGNQPQHF; cdr3_nt: TGTGCCACCAGACAGGGGAATCAGCCCCAGCATTTT
j_call: TRBJ2-2; d_call: .; v_call: TRBV29-1; cdr3_length: 15; clone_size: .; cdr3_aa: CSIRTRIRNTGELFF; cdr3_nt: TGCAGCATCAGGACTCGGATTCGGAACACCGGGGAGCTGTTTTTT
j_call: TRBJ1-4; d_call: .; v_call: TRBV5-1; cdr3_length: 17; clone_size: .; cdr3_aa: CASSWDRRGETNEKLFF; cdr3_nt: TGCGCCAGCAGCTGGGATCGACGGGGGGAAACTAATGAAAAACTGTTTTTT
j_call: TRBJ1-4; d_call: .; v_call: TRBV12-3/TRBV12-4; cdr3_length: 13; clone_size: .; cdr3_aa: CASSSRGNEKLFF; cdr3_nt: TGTGCCAGCAGTTCCAGGGGTAATGAAAAACTGTTTTTT
j_call: TRBJ2-7; d_call: TRBD1; v_call: TRBV7-8; cdr3_length: 15; clone_size: once; cdr3_aa: CASSQTQGASYEQYF; cdr3_nt: TGTGCCAGCAGCCAAACACAGGGGGCCTCCTACGAGCAGTACTTC
j_call: TRBJ2-3; d_call: .; v_call: TRBV18; cdr3_length: 12; clone_size: .; cdr3_aa: CASSPPLPTQYF; cdr3_nt: TGTGCCAGCTCACCACCCCTCCCTACGCAGTATTTT
j_call: TRBJ2-5; d_call: TRBD1; v_call: TRBV5-4; cdr3_length: 14; clone_size: few; cdr3_aa: CASSDGQGAQTQYF; cdr3_nt: TGTGCCAGCAGCGACGGACAGGGGGCGCAGACCCAGTACTTC
j_call: TRBJ2-1; d_call: TRBD2; v_call: TRBV6-6; cdr3_length: 16; clone_size: .; cdr3_aa: CASSAKLAGGDNEQFF; cdr3_nt: TGTGCCAGCAGTGCCAAACTAGCGGGGGGAGACAATGAGCAGTTCTTC
j_call: TRBJ2-7; d_call: TRBD2; v_call: TRBV3-1/TRBV3-2; cdr3_length: 17; clone_size: .; cdr3_aa: CASSQSPSSGSANEQYF; cdr3_nt: TGTGCCAGCAGCCAATCCCCGTCTAGCGGGAGTGCCAACGAGCAGTACTTC
j_call: TRBJ2-3; d_call: TRBD2; v_call: TRBV30; cdr3_length: 14; clone_size: .; cdr3_aa: CAWSSGGAIDTQYF; cdr3_nt: TGTGCCTGGAGTAGCGGGGGGGCAATAGATACGCAGTATTTT
j_call: TRBJ2-2; d_call: TRBD2; v_call: TRBV7-9; cdr3_length: 17; clone_size: .; cdr3_aa: CASSFLGTSGGTGELFF; cdr3_nt: TGTGCCAGCAGCTTCCTAGGGACTAGCGGGGGGACCGGGGAGCTGTTTTTT
j_call: TRBJ1-1; d_call: .; v_call: TRBV4-2; cdr3_length: 14; clone_size: .; cdr3_aa: CASNLRVSDTEAFF; cdr3_nt: TGTGCCAGCAACCTCAGGGTTTCGGACACTGAAGCTTTCTTT
j_call: TRBJ1-5; d_call: .; v_call: TRBV5-8; cdr3_length: 15; clone_size: once; cdr3_aa: CASSLAEYSNQPQHF; cdr3_nt: TGTGCCAGCAGCTTGGCCGAGTATAGCAATCAGCCCCAGCATTTT
j_call: TRBJ2-1; d_call: .; v_call: TRBV4-1; cdr3_length: 16; clone_size: .; cdr3_aa: CASSQEEGAVSYEQFF; cdr3_nt: TGCGCCAGCAGCCAAGAGGAGGGGGCGGTAAGTTATGAGCAGTTCTTC
j_call: TRBJ2-7; d_call: .; v_call: TRBV14; cdr3_length: 14; clone_size: .; cdr3_aa: CASSQRQEPYEQYF; cdr3_nt: TGTGCCAGCAGCCAACGACAGGAGCCCTACGAGCAGTACTTC
j_call: TRBJ2-7; d_call: .; v_call: TRBV29-1; cdr3_length: 12; clone_size: .; cdr3_aa: CSVEDLVNEQYF; cdr3_nt: TGCAGCGTTGAAGATCTCGTAAACGAGCAGTACTTC
j_call: TRBJ1-2; d_call: .; v_call: TRBV27; cdr3_length: 14; clone_size: .; cdr3_aa: CASSLSGLGYGYTF; cdr3_nt: TGTGCCAGCAGTTTATCCGGACTGGGGTATGGCTACACCTTC
j_call: TRBJ2-2; d_call: TRBD2; v_call: TRBV11-3; cdr3_length: 17; clone_size: .; cdr3_aa: CASSFKQGLAAPGELFF; cdr3_nt: TGTGCCAGCAGCTTTAAACAGGGACTAGCGGCCCCCGGGGAGCTGTTTTTT
j_call: TRBJ2-5; d_call: .; v_call: TRBV20-1; cdr3_length: 14; clone_size: .; cdr3_aa: CSASPGLTQETQYF; cdr3_nt: TGCAGTGCTAGTCCAGGGTTGACCCAAGAGACCCAGTACTTC
j_call: TRBJ2-3; d_call: .; v_call: TRBV6-4; cdr3_length: 14; clone_size: .; cdr3_aa: CASSAAADTDTQYF; cdr3_nt: TGTGCCAGCAGTGCCGCAGCGGACACAGATACGCAGTATTTT
j_call: TRBJ1-6; d_call: .; v_call: TRBV30; cdr3_length: 14; clone_size: .; cdr3_aa: CAWRPSSYNSPLHF; cdr3_nt: TGTGCCTGGAGGCCGAGCTCCTATAATTCACCCCTCCACTTT
j_call: TRBJ2-5; d_call: .; v_call: TRBV28; cdr3_length: 14; clone_size: few; cdr3_aa: CASSLWQIQETQYF; cdr3_nt: TGTGCCAGCAGTTTATGGCAGATCCAAGAGACCCAGTACTTC
j_call: TRBJ1-2; d_call: TRBD1; v_call: TRBV6-2/TRBV6-3; cdr3_length: 14; clone_size: .; cdr3_aa: CASSFDRGNYGYTF; cdr3_nt: TGTGCCAGCAGTTTCGACAGGGGAAACTATGGCTACACCTTC
j_call: TRBJ2-1; d_call: .; v_call: TRBV7-2; cdr3_length: 16; clone_size: .; cdr3_aa: CASSQASGNSYNEQFF; cdr3_nt: TGTGCCAGCAGCCAAGCGTCAGGGAACTCTTACAATGAGCAGTTCTTC
j_call: TRBJ1-1; d_call: .; v_call: TRBV4-1; cdr3_length: 15; clone_size: .; cdr3_aa: CASSHQQVMNTEAFF; cdr3_nt: TGCGCCAGCAGCCACCAACAGGTTATGAACACTGAAGCTTTCTTT
j_call: TRBJ2-1; d_call: TRBD2; v_call: TRBV19; cdr3_length: 15; clone_size: .; cdr3_aa: CASSISAGGYNEQFF; cdr3_nt: TGTGCCAGTAGTATATCAGCGGGAGGTTACAATGAGCAGTTCTTC
j_call: TRBJ2-1; d_call: .; v_call: TRBV14; cdr3_length: 16; clone_size: .; cdr3_aa: CASSQVSGTPLNEQFF; cdr3_nt: TGTGCCAGCAGCCAAGTCTCCGGGACTCCCCTTAATGAGCAGTTCTTC
j_call: TRBJ1-1; d_call: TRBD1; v_call: TRBV6-1; cdr3_length: 11; clone_size: .; cdr3_aa: CASSEGQGTFF; cdr3_nt: TGTGCCAGCAGTGAAGGACAGGGGACGTTCTTT
j_call: TRBJ2-7; d_call: TRBD2; v_call: TRBV4-2; cdr3_length: 15; clone_size: .; cdr3_aa: CASSQTGTRTYEQYF; cdr3_nt: TGTGCCAGCAGCCAAACCGGGACTAGAACCTACGAGCAGTACTTC
j_call: TRBJ2-1; d_call: TRBD2; v_call: TRBV7-9; cdr3_length: 15; clone_size: .; cdr3_aa: CASSTGTRKYNEQFF; cdr3_nt: TGTGCCAGCAGCACCGGGACTAGGAAATACAATGAGCAGTTCTTC
j_call: TRBJ1-3; d_call: .; v_call: TRBV7-2; cdr3_length: 15; clone_size: .; cdr3_aa: CASSTYRDSGNTIYF; cdr3_nt: TGTGCCAGCAGCACCTACAGGGACTCTGGAAACACCATATATTTT
j_call: TRBJ1-6; d_call: TRBD1; v_call: TRBV7-8; cdr3_length: 15; clone_size: .; cdr3_aa: CASSFSGTDNSPLHF; cdr3_nt: TGTGCCAGCAGCTTTTCGGGGACAGATAATTCACCCCTCCACTTT
j_call: TRBJ2-1; d_call: TRBD1; v_call: TRBV24-1; cdr3_length: 15; clone_size: .; cdr3_aa: CATSDSPDRGNEQFF; cdr3_nt: TGTGCCACCAGTGATTCCCCAGACAGGGGGAATGAGCAGTTCTTC